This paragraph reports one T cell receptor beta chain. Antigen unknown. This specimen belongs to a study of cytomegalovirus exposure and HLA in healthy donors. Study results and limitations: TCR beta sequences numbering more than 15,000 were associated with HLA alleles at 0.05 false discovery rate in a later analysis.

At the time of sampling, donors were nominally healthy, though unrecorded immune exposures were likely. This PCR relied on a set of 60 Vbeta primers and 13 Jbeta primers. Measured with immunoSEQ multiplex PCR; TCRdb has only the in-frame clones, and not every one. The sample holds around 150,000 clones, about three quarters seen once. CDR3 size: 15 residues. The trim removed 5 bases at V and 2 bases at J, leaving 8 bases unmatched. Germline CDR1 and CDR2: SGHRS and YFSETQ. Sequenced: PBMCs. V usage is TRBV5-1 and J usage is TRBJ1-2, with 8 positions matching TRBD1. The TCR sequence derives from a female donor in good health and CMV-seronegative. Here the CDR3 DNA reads TGCGCCAGCAGGAGTGGGACAGGCTTGAACTATGGCTACACCTTC. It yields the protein CASRSGTGLNYGYTF. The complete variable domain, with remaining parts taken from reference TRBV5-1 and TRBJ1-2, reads KAGVTQTPRYLIKTRGQQVTLSCSPISGHRSVSWYQQTPGQGLQFLFEYFSETQRNKGNFPGRFSGRQFSNSRSEMNVSTLELGDSALYLCASRSGTGLNYGYTFGSGTRLTVV.